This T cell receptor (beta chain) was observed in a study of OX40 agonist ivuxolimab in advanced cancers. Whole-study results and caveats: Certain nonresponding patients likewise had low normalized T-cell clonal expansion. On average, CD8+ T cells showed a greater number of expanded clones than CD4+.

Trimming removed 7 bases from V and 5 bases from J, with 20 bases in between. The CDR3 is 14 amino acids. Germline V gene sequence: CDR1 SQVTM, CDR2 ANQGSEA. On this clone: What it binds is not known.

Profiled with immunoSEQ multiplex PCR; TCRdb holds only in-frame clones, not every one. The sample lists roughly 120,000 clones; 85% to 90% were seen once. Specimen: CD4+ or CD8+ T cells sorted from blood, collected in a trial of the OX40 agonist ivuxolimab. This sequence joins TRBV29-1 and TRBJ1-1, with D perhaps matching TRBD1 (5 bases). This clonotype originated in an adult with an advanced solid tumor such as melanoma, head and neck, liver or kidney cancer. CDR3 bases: TGCAGCGCCGAAAGTGGGCAGGGTCGAACTGAAGCTTTCTTT. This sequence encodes CSAESGQGRTEAFF.